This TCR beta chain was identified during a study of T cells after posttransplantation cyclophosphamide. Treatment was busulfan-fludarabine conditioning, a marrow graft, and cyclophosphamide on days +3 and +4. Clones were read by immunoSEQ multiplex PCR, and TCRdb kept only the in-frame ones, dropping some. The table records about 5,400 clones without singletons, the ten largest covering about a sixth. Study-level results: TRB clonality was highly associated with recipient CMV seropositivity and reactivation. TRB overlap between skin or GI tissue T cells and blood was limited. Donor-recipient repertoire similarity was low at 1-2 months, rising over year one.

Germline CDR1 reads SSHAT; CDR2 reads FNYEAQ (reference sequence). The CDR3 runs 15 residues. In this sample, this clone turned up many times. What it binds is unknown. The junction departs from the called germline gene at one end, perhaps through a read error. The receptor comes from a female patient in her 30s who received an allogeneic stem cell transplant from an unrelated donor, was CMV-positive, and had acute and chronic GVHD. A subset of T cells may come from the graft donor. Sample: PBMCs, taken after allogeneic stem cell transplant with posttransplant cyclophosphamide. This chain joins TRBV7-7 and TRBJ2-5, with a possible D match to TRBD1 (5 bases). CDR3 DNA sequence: TGTGCTAGCAGCTTAGATAGTGGAAGGGGAGAGACCCAGTACTTC. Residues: CASSLDSGRGETQYF.